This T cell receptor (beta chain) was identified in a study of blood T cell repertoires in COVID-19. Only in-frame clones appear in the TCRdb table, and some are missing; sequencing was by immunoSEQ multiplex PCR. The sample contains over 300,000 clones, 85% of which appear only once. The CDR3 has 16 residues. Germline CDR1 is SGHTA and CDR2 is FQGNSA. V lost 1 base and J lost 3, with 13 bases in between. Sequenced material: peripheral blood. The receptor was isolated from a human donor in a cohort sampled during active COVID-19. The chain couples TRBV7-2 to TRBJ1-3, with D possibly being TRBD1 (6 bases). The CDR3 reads CASSLDTGSRGNTIYF. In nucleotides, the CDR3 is TGTGCCAGCAGCTTAGATACAGGGAGTCGTGGAAACACCATATATTTT.